The 27 T cell receptor beta chains presented below share a single source sample, sequenced in a study of beta chain features in type 1 diabetes. Expressed TCRB transcripts were sequenced after all isolated RNA was converted to cDNA. Profiling relied on immunoSEQ multiplex PCR, and the TCRdb table lists in-frame clones only, not all of them. The sample comprises about 290,000 clones, approximately 8% of which are singletons, and 0.9% to 1.2% rests with the top ten. Sequenced material: central memory CD4+ T cells from blood. Receptor source: a woman between 18 and 29 years old in good health.

This clone was counted only a few times. This chain links TRBV7-3 with TRBJ2-5; D uncertain. Germline CDR1 reads SGHTA; CDR2 reads FQGTGA. V gave up 2 bases and J gave up 5 bases, with 9 bases separating them. The CDR3 has 13 residues. In nucleotides, the CDR3 is TGTGCCAGCAGCTTAGGCGCCCGGGAGACCCAGTACTTC. Translating gives CASSLGARETQYF.

In its sample, this clone was seen a few times. This chain uses TRBV28 with TRBJ1-6; 9 bases match TRBD1. Per the germline V gene, CDR1 is MDHEN and CDR2 is SYDVKM. Germline trimming cut 4 bases from V and 10 bases from J; bases unmatched to any gene: 8. The length of the CDR3 is 15 residues. The CDR3, as DNA: TGTGCCAGCAGTTGGGGACTCGGGACAGGGTCACCCCTCCACTTT. Its protein product is CASSWGLGTGSPLHF. The whole variable domain, remainder taken from reference TRBV28 and TRBJ1-6, is DVKVTQSSRYLVKRTGEKVFLECVQDMDHENMFWYRQDPGLGLRLIYFSYDVKMKEKGDIPEGYSVSREKKERFSLILESASTNQTSMYLCASSWGLGTGSPLHFGNGTRLTVT.

The V call is TRBV7-2, the J call TRBJ2-2; 9 bases are a match to TRBD1. Looked up from germline, CDR1 is SGHTA and CDR2 is FQGNSA. The CDR3 covers 16 residues. V gave up 1 base and J gave up 2 bases; unmatched junction bases: 2. This chain's CDR3 is CASSLGGQGNTGELFF. The CDR3 DNA reads TGTGCCAGCAGCTTAGGGGGACAGGGAAACACCGGGGAGCTGTTTTTT.

The V gene is TRBV11-1, the J gene TRBJ1-2, with no clear D. The V gene lost 2 bases and the J gene lost 7 bases, with 11 bases spanning the gap. This CDR3 has 13 residues. CDR1 is SGHAT, CDR2 FQDESV, per germline (reference sequence). CDR3 DNA: TGTGCCAGCAGCTTACAACACCGGGGTGGCTACACCTTC. Translating it yields CASSLQHRGGYTF.

This clone was seen more than once but under ten times. DNA for the CDR3: TGTGCCAGCAAACCTAAAAGTCAGAGGGGCGTCTACAATGAGCAGTTCTTC. Its protein is CASKPKSQRGVYNEQFF. V is TRBV2 and J is TRBJ2-1; D possibly uses TRBD1 or TRBD2 (5 bases each). Germline CDR1 and CDR2: SNHLY and FYNNEI. This CDR3 is built from 17 residues. Trimming shortened V by 7 bases and J by 3 bases, and 22 bases separated the two germline ends. The full variable domain, its missing parts supplied by reference TRBV2 and TRBJ2-1, is EPEVTQTPSHQVTQMGQEVILRCVPISNHLYFYWYRQILGQKVEFLVSFYNNEISEKSEIFDDQFSVERPDGSNFTLKIRSTKLEDSAMYFCASKPKSQRGVYNEQFFGPGTRLTVL.

This clone was counted between two and nine times. The chain employs TRBV11-1 and TRBJ2-5, with 8 positions matching TRBD2. The CDR3 contains 16 residues. Germline CDR1 and CDR2: SGHAT and FQDESV (reference sequence). V dropped 0 bases and J dropped 2; count of bases not matched to a gene: 5. In DNA, the CDR3 is TGTGCCAGCAGCTTAGCAATGGGCGGGAGGCAAGAGACCCAGTACTTC. It specifies CASSLAMGGRQETQYF.

This chain joins TRBV7-9 and TRBJ2-7; D not certain. Germline V gene data show CDR1 as SEHNR and CDR2 as FQNEAQ (reference sequence). Trimming removed 5 bases from V and 0 bases from J, with 14 bases in between. The CDR3 has 15 residues. CDR3 sequence reads: CASSPLSQISYEQYV. CDR3 sequence (DNA): TGTGCCAGCAGCCCCCTTAGTCAGATCTCCTACGAGCAGTACGTC.

The V gene is TRBV4-3, the J gene TRBJ1-1; tentative D call: TRBD1 (5 bases). V lost 4 bases and J 2 bases, leaving 14 bases between the germline ends. Germline assignment: CDR1 LGHNA and CDR2 YSLEER. The CDR3 is 15 amino acids. This CDR3 is CASSPEVQGNTEAFF. CDR3 bases: TGCGCCAGCAGCCCCGAGGTCCAGGGAAACACTGAAGCTTTCTTT.

The chain recombines TRBV27 with TRBJ2-1; 8 positions agree with TRBD1. There are 15 residues in the CDR3. Germline lookup yields CDR1 MNHEY and CDR2 SMNVEV (reference sequence). V dropped 7 bases and J dropped 4; count of bases not matched to a gene: 9. CDR3 in amino acids: CASIRGTGAYNEQFF. CDR3 nucleotides: TGTGCCAGCATTAGAGGGACAGGCGCATACAATGAGCAGTTCTTC.

In this sample, this clone turned up a few times. The CDR3 loop is CASILGGADTQYF. The CDR3 nucleotides are TGTGCCAGCATCCTCGGAGGGGCAGATACGCAGTATTTT. The chain combines TRBV6-6 with TRBJ2-3; TRBD2 might be the D (6 bases). V was shortened by 7 bases and J by 4 bases, with 12 bases between the two germline ends. The germline gives CDR1 MNHNY, CDR2 SVGAGI (reference sequence). The length of the CDR3 is 13 residues.

The V gene is TRBV2, the J gene TRBJ2-5, with 9 nucleotides matching TRBD2. The CDR3 totals 15 residues. V gave up 5 bases and J gave up 5 bases; unmatched junction bases: 9. CDR1 SNHLY and CDR2 FYNNEI come from the germline V gene. CDR3 residues: CASSINSGRMETQYF. DNA of the CDR3: TGTGCCAGCAGTATCAATAGCGGGAGAATGGAGACCCAGTACTTC.

J is TRBJ2-5 and V is TRBV7-9; D remains ambiguous. V shed 6 bases and J shed 2 bases, with 13 bases lying between them. Per the germline V gene, CDR1 is SEHNR and CDR2 is FQNEAQ (reference sequence). This CDR3 spans 14 amino acids. DNA of the CDR3: TGTGCCAGCAGTTTTAACAGTGAACAAGAGACCCAGTACTTC. It specifies CASSFNSEQETQYF.

This clone was seen a handful of times. The chain combines TRBV28 with TRBJ2-3, with 8 positions matching TRBD2. This CDR3 is built from 17 residues. Germline V CDR1 and CDR2: MDHEN, SYDVKM. The junction had 22 bases not matched to a gene; V was cut back by 11 bases and J by 6 bases. The CDR3 here is CAPTEGERLAQVDTQYF. Written as DNA, the CDR3 is TGTGCCCCCACAGAGGGAGAGAGACTAGCGCAGGTGGATACGCAGTATTTT.

The chain links TRBV5-1 to TRBJ2-2, with D possibly matching TRBD2 (5 bases). Trimming removed 5 bases at V and 4 bases at J, with 18 bases between. The CDR3 is 16 amino acids. CDR1 SGHRS and CDR2 YFSETQ come from the germline V gene. The CDR3 DNA sequence: TGCGCCAGCAGGAGACTCGGAGGAGCGGTCACCGGGGAGCTGTTTTTT. Its translation is CASRRLGGAVTGELFF.

V and J are TRBV19 and TRBJ2-7; D may match TRBD1 or TRBD2 (5 bases each). CDR1 and CDR2 (germline): LNHDA, SQIVND (reference sequence). V lost 9 bases and J lost 0, with 6 bases in between. The CDR3 runs 11 residues. CDR3 amino acids: CASGTSYEQYV. DNA of the CDR3: TGTGCCAGCGGGACCTCCTACGAGCAGTACGTC.

This clone was recorded a few times. The chain is built from TRBV29-1 and TRBJ1-1, with D unresolved. V lost 4 bases and J 4 bases, leaving 7 bases between the germline ends. This CDR3 has 11 amino acids. CDR1 is SQVTM, CDR2 ANQGSEA, per germline. This CDR3 reads CSVGPSTEAFF. The CDR3 nucleotides are TGCAGCGTTGGTCCCAGCACTGAAGCTTTCTTT.

This clone was seen a few times. V is TRBV12-5 and J is TRBJ2-3; possibly TRBD2 for D (6 bases). CDR1 LGHNT and CDR2 FRNRAP come from the germline V gene. The CDR3 runs to 18 residues. V lost 1 base, J lost 1 base, and 18 bases lay in between. CDR3 amino acids: CASGLAPLGGARTDTQYF. For the CDR3, the DNA is TGTGCTAGTGGTTTGGCACCCCTTGGAGGGGCTCGCACAGATACGCAGTATTTT. The full variable domain, with the rest looked up from reference TRBV12-5 and TRBJ2-3, is DARVTQTPRHKVTEMGQEVTMRCQPILGHNTVFWYRQTMMQGLELLAYFRNRAPLDDSGMPKDRFSAEMPDATLATLKIQPSEPRDSAVYFCASGLAPLGGARTDTQYFGPGTRLTVL.

This chain links TRBV11-3 with TRBJ2-5, with D possibly being TRBD1 (6 bases). This CDR3 has 15 residues. Germline loops: CDR1 SGHNT, CDR2 YENEEA. Trimming removed 4 bases at V and 1 base at J, with 13 bases between. The CDR3 loop reads CASSWGRTVQETQYF. In nucleotides, the CDR3 is TGTGCCAGCAGCTGGGGAAGGACAGTCCAAGAGACCCAGTACTTC. The whole variable domain, filled in from reference TRBV11-3 and TRBJ2-5, reads EAGVVQSPRYKIIEKKQPVAFWCNPISGHNTLYWYLQNLGQGPELLIRYENEEAVDDSQLPKDRFSAERLKGVDSTLKIQPAELGDSAVYLCASSWGRTVQETQYFGPGTRLLVL.

This clone was detected a few times. This sequence joins TRBV4-3 and TRBJ2-2; unclear D gene. Germline CDR1 is LGHNA and CDR2 is YSLEER. V lost 1 base, J lost 2 bases, and 11 bases lay in between. The CDR3 contains 16 residues. CDR3 DNA: TGCGCCAGCAGCCAAGCCGTGTCTCGAAACACCGGGGAGCTGTTTTTT. This sequence encodes CASSQAVSRNTGELFF.

The V and J genes are TRBV7-2 and TRBJ1-2; D not certain. The CDR3 consists of 12 residues. The germline V gene encodes CDR1 SGHTA and CDR2 FQGNSA. Trimming pared 2 bases from V and 9 bases from J, leaving 10 bases between. The CDR3 coding sequence is TGTGCCAGCAGCTTAACCGGGATCAGCTACACCTTC. This sequence encodes CASSLTGISYTF.

The chain couples TRBV5-6 to TRBJ1-2; D gene unclear. From germline, CDR1 is SGHDT and CDR2 YYEEEE. V was trimmed by 4 bases and J by 4 bases, leaving 20 bases between them. This CDR3 is built from 16 residues. The DNA of the CDR3 is TGTGCCAGCAGCCCAAACGGTGGCACGGGTGGCTATGGCTACACCTTC. Protein sequence: CASSPNGGTGGYGYTF. Full variable domain (missing parts from reference TRBV5-6 and TRBJ1-2): DAGVTQSPTHLIKTRGQQVTLRCSPKSGHDTVSWYQQALGQGPQFIFQYYEEEERQRGNFPDRFSGHQFPNYSSELNVNALLLGDSALYLCASSPNGGTGGYGYTFGSGTRLTVV.

The rearrangement joins TRBV7-2 to TRBJ2-7; 8 bases match TRBD2. J gave up 7 bases and V 5 bases, and 10 bases lay outside the gene matches. The CDR3 contains 14 residues. CDR1 SGHTA and CDR2 FQGNSA come from the germline V gene. CDR3 DNA: TGTGCCAGCAGCCACCGAGCGGGAGCAGGGGAGCAGTACTTC. It specifies CASSHRAGAGEQYF.

The rearrangement uses TRBV4-1 and TRBJ2-3; possibly TRBD1 for D (5 bases). The ends were cut back, 4 bases at V and 3 bases at J, with 17 bases in the middle. CDR1 and CDR2 from the germline V gene are MGHRA and YSYEKL. This CDR3 contains 16 residues. CDR3 nucleotides: TGCGCCAGCAGCCCTTTCTGGCAGGGAAGTACAGATACGCAGTATTTT. Protein sequence: CASSPFWQGSTDTQYF.

This clone has a handful of counts. The chain links TRBV6-6 to TRBJ2-3, with D tentatively TRBD1 (5 bases). In germline, CDR1 is MNHNY, CDR2 SVGAGI (reference sequence). This CDR3 is built from 15 residues. Trimming took off 3 bases at V and 2 bases at J, with 12 bases between the two ends. CDR3 in DNA: TGTGCCAGCAGTTATTCAGACAGAAACACAGATACGCAGTATTTT. Its translation is CASSYSDRNTDTQYF.

The rearrangement joins TRBV5-5 to TRBJ1-4, with 7 bases matching TRBD1. The germline CDR1 and CDR2 sequences are SGHKS and YYEKEE (reference sequence). This CDR3 is built from 14 residues. Losses at the gene ends were 0 bases for V and 7 bases for J; bases not matched to a gene: 3. For the CDR3, the DNA is TGTGCCAGCAGCTTGGAGGGGGCGGGTGAAAAACTGTTTTTT. This gives the protein CASSLEGAGEKLFF.

This clone was observed at least ten times. The chain combines TRBV7-2 with TRBJ1-5; D unresolved. The CDR3 is 12 amino acids. Per the germline V gene, CDR1 is SGHTA and CDR2 is FQGNSA. Trimming took off 4 bases at V and 5 bases at J, with 6 bases between the two ends. The CDR3 DNA sequence: TGTGCCAGCAGCTCCGTTTATCAGCCCCAGCATTTT. Protein: CASSSVYQPQHF.

This clone was detected a few times. The V call is TRBV27, the J call TRBJ2-1, with 7 bases identical to TRBD1. Per the germline V gene, CDR1 is MNHEY and CDR2 is SMNVEV (reference sequence). The CDR3 consists of 15 residues. V shed 5 bases, J shed 8 bases, and the junction held 12 bases outside the gene matches. This CDR3 reads CASSRRQGQWHEQFF. The CDR3 region has the DNA TGTGCCAGCAGTAGGAGACAGGGACAGTGGCATGAGCAGTTCTTC.